This passage covers 31 T cell receptor beta chains from one sample sequenced in a study of regulatory T cells in long-lasting Graves disease. CDR3 regions were amplified by Arm-PCR using iRepertoire HTBI primers to build TCR beta libraries. From the multiplex PCR reads, TCRdb called clonotypes with MiXCR, one entry per CDR3 protein. The table lists around 470,000 distinct CDR3 sequences, around 13% of them singletons. Time point of the sample: newly diagnosed GD, antithyroid drugs for less than 3 months. PBMC-derived RNA was used for the TCR library. Separately, the same data were catalogued under a study of T cells in Graves' hyperthyroidism and ophthalmopathy.

Sequenced material: peripheral blood mononuclear cells (PBMCs), taken at new diagnosis, from a patient treated with antithyroid drugs. The source of these receptors is a woman between 45 and 60 years old with Graves disease.

As concerns this clonotype: An end of the junction differs from the germline gene, which may be a read error. For the CDR3, the DNA is TGCGCCAGCAGCTTCTCAAGCGGGAGAGATACGCAGTATTTT. Protein: CASSFSSGRDTQYF. V and J are TRBV5-8 and TRBJ2-3; 8 positions match TRBD2. In germline, CDR1 is SGHTS, CDR2 YDEGEE. The CDR3 totals 14 residues.

The J gene is TRBJ1-1, the V gene TRBV19; D is unresolved. From germline, CDR1 is LNHDA and CDR2 SQIVND (reference sequence). The CDR3 is made up of 17 amino acids. Trimming removed 0 bases at V and 0 bases at J, with 14 bases between. The CDR3 DNA reads TGTGCCAGTAGTATAGATCCCGGCACAGTGATGAACACTGAAGCTTTCTTT. It codes for CASSIDPGTVMNTEAFF.

The chain couples TRBV20-1 to TRBJ2-7; 16 nucleotides line up with TRBD2. The CDR3 length is 16 residues. V lost 3 bases and J lost 5; bases outside the gene matches: 7. Germline values: CDR1 DFQATT, CDR2 SNEGSKA (reference sequence). The CDR3 region is CSASDPGLAGGNEQYF. CDR3 DNA sequence: TGCAGTGCTAGCGATCCGGGACTAGCGGGAGGGAACGAGCAGTACTTC.

This chain connects TRBV28 to TRBJ2-5, with TRBD2 matching 9 bases. CDR1 and CDR2 from the germline V gene are MDHEN and SYDVKM. This CDR3 has 18 amino acids. V shed 3 bases and J 5 bases; nucleotides not matched to a gene: 16. The CDR3 coding sequence is TGTGCCAGCAGTTTGAATTTTGGTGGGGAAAGCGGGAGGGAGACCCAGTACTTC. It codes for CASSLNFGGESGRETQYF.

This clonotype was observed many times. V gene TRBV12-3 or TRBV12-4 combines with J gene TRBJ2-1; D is uncertain. Between the trimmed V and J ends, which lost 0 bases and 8 bases, there was a span of 8 bases. The CDR3 runs to 13 residues. CDR3 coding DNA: TGTGCCAGCAGTTTAGCCGCTACCGATGAGCAGTTCTTC. Amino acids: CASSLAATDEQFF.

Ten or more counts support this clonotype. At one boundary the junction diverges from the germline segment, which might be a read error. The CDR3 loop reads CASSLKQGSGNTIYF. For the CDR3, the DNA is TGTGCTAGCAGCTTGAAACAGGGGTCTGGAAACACCATATATTTT. The chain employs TRBV7-7 and TRBJ1-3; TRBD1 matches at 7 bases. From germline, CDR1 is SSHAT and CDR2 FNYEAQ (reference sequence). The CDR3 consists of 15 residues.

In its sample, this clonotype was seen many times. This chain uses TRBV19 with TRBJ2-7; TRBD2 aligns across 14 bases. Germline trimming cut 3 bases from V and 1 base from J; bases unmatched to any gene: 2. This CDR3 contains 16 residues. Germline V lookup: CDR1 LNHDA, CDR2 SQIVND (reference sequence). CDR3 loop: CASSMGLAGDSYEQYF. The CDR3 nucleotides are TGTGCCAGTAGTATGGGACTAGCGGGAGATTCCTACGAGCAGTACTTC.

This clonotype was detected many times. This chain links TRBV19 with TRBJ2-7, with 7 bases fitting TRBD1. CDR1 is LNHDA and CDR2 is SQIVND in the germline V gene (reference sequence). The V segment lost 3 bases and the J segment 3 bases; nucleotides outside the gene matches: 2. This CDR3 contains 13 residues. This CDR3 reads CASSMGQFYEQYF. DNA of the CDR3: TGTGCCAGTAGTATGGGACAGTTCTACGAGCAGTACTTC.

The chain recombines TRBV28 with TRBJ2-7; D unclear. This CDR3 spans 13 amino acids. Trimming left V 7 bases short and J 2 bases short, with 12 bases between. CDR1 MDHEN and CDR2 SYDVKM come from the germline V gene. CDR3 in DNA: TGTGCCAGCACCTCTACGCTGCCCTACGAGCAGTACTTC. Its translation: CASTSTLPYEQYF.

The V and J genes are TRBV7-9 and TRBJ2-7; 11 nucleotides match TRBD2. This CDR3 has 18 residues. V dropped 4 bases and J dropped 2; count of bases not matched to a gene: 13. Germline CDR1 is SEHNR and CDR2 is FQNEAQ (reference sequence). CDR3 in DNA: TGTGCCAGCAGCTACATCCCAGAATCACTAGCGGGAGCCTACGAGCAGTACTTC. Its protein product is CASSYIPESLAGAYEQYF.

This clonotype was observed a handful of times. The CDR3 region has the DNA TGCGCCAGCAGCTTTGCACTAGCGGGACACAATGAGCAGTTCTTC. Translation gives CASSFALAGHNEQFF. The V gene is TRBV5-1, the J gene TRBJ2-1; 10 bases map to TRBD2. V lost 2 bases to trimming and J lost 5 bases; unmatched junction nucleotides: 4. The germline gives CDR1 SGHRS, CDR2 YFSETQ. The CDR3 has 15 residues.

This rearrangement joins TRBV11-2 to TRBJ2-7; tentatively, D is TRBD2 (5 bases). CDR1 and CDR2 from the germline V gene are SGHAT and FQNNGV. The CDR3 is made up of 15 amino acids. Trimming left V 2 bases short and J 0 bases short, with 11 bases between. CDR3 DNA: TGTGCCAGCAGCTTACCTCCGGGGTTCTCCTACGAGCAGTACTTC. It specifies CASSLPPGFSYEQYF.

This clonotype was observed many times. The chain uses TRBV7-8 and TRBJ2-1, with D perhaps matching TRBD1 (6 bases). CDR1 and CDR2 (germline): SGHVS, FQNEAQ. V was pared by 1 base and J by 0 bases, with 10 bases between. The CDR3 is 16 amino acids. The DNA of the CDR3 is TGTGCCAGCAGCTTAGAGGGACATAGCTCCTACAATGAGCAGTTCTTC. Its protein product is CASSLEGHSSYNEQFF.

This rearrangement joins TRBV4-1 to TRBJ2-1; TRBD2 matches at 8 bases. The ends lost 0 bases at V and 3 bases at J; junction bases unmatched: 7. The CDR3 length is 17 residues. Looked up from germline, CDR1 is MGHRA and CDR2 is YSYEKL. The CDR3 spells CASSQDREGGRYNEQFF. The CDR3 DNA follows: TGCGCCAGCAGCCAAGATCGGGAGGGAGGCCGCTACAATGAGCAGTTCTTC.

Of note for this clonotype: A much bigger clone sits one base away, suggesting this may be a read error. The chain couples TRBV10-2 to TRBJ2-5; weak D call: TRBD2 (5 bases). Germline CDR1 and CDR2: WSHSY and SAAADI. CDR3 length: 12 residues. CDR3 region: CASSGYGETRYF. The CDR3, as DNA: TGCGCCAGCAGTGGATACGGGGAGACCCGGTACTTC.

This clonotype was counted many times. The chain couples TRBV7-6 to TRBJ2-1; D might be TRBD2 (6 bases). V lost 3 bases and J lost 7, with 22 bases in between. This CDR3 region has 17 residues. Per the germline V gene, CDR1 is SGHVS and CDR2 is FNYEAQ. CDR3: CASSFSPLADLGNEQFF. The CDR3 DNA reads as TGTGCCAGCAGCTTCTCACCTTTAGCGGATCTAGGGAATGAGCAGTTCTTC.

This clonotype showed up many times. V is TRBV9 and J is TRBJ2-3, with 11 bases fitting TRBD2. CDR1 is SGDLS and CDR2 is YYNGEE in the germline V gene. This CDR3 comprises 17 residues. The V and J ends lost 3 bases and 5 bases, in that order; junction bases with no gene match: 11. DNA for the CDR3: TGTGCCAGCAGCGCAAGGGGTAGCGGGAGGGCCGGAGATACGCAGTATTTT. It translates to CASSARGSGRAGDTQYF.

This clonotype was seen a handful of times. The chain recombines TRBV12-3 or TRBV12-4 with TRBJ1-2, with a tentative D call TRBD1 (5 bases). V gave up 1 base and J gave up 4 bases, with 16 bases separating them. The length of the CDR3 is 16 residues. In DNA, the CDR3 is TGTGCCAGCAGTTTAGGCGCACGGACACCCTCCTATGGCTACACCTTC. Protein product: CASSLGARTPSYGYTF.

Points on this clonotype: A much larger clone differs from this one at a single base, so this may be a read error. The chain has TRBV27 and TRBJ2-3; D uncertain. Germline V CDR1 and CDR2: MNHEY, SMNVEV (reference sequence). This CDR3 is 15 amino acids long. In DNA form, the CDR3 reads TGTGCCGGCAGTGCCGGCGCTACTAGCACAGATACGCAGTATTTT. Its translation is CAGSAGATSTDTQYF.

The V gene is TRBV20-1, the J gene TRBJ1-6, with TRBD1 as a possible D gene (5 bases). The CDR3 extends over 14 amino acids. Per the germline V gene, CDR1 is DFQATT and CDR2 is SNEGSKA (reference sequence). Trimming took 2 bases from V and 4 from J, leaving 9 bases between them. DNA for the CDR3: TGCAGTGCTAGACGGGGGGGGTATAATTCACCCCTCCACTTT. Amino acid sequence: CSARRGGYNSPLHF.

Ten or more counts support this clonotype. The chain carries TRBV11-3 and TRBJ2-3; TRBD1 is a possible D gene (6 bases). CDR1 is SGHNT and CDR2 is YENEEA in the germline V gene. V was pared by 0 bases and J by 2 bases, with 9 bases between. The CDR3 covers 15 residues. The CDR3 region is CASSLDRQDTDTQYF. CDR3 DNA sequence: TGTGCCAGCAGCTTAGATCGACAGGACACAGATACGCAGTATTTT.

The table lists this clonotype with a few counts. One end of the junction fails to match germline, which may point to a read error. The CDR3 DNA reads as TGCGCCAGCAGTCCCATAGCGGGAAGCACAGGTACGCAGTATTTT. It encodes CASSPIAGSTGTQYF. V usage is TRBV10-2 and J usage is TRBJ2-3; TRBD2 matches at 8 bases. This CDR3 comprises 15 residues. From germline, CDR1 is WSHSY and CDR2 SAAADI.

This clonotype was seen a few times. The gene calls are TRBV2 and TRBJ1-4; D perhaps matches TRBD1 (5 bases). The CDR3 has 14 amino acids. The germline V and J ends were trimmed by 4 bases and 7 bases, with 13 bases remaining between them. CDR1 and CDR2 (germline): SNHLY, FYNNEI. CDR3 sequence reads: CASSGFFGGEKLFF. In DNA, the CDR3 is TGTGCCAGCAGTGGGTTCTTCGGGGGTGAAAAACTGTTTTTT.

The chain combines TRBV5-1 with TRBJ1-1; tentatively, D is TRBD1 (6 bases). CDR3 length equals 16 residues. Germline CDR1 and CDR2: SGHRS and YFSETQ. Trimming shortened V by 3 bases and J by 0 bases, and 15 bases separated the two germline ends. Here the CDR3 DNA reads TGCGCCAGCAGCTGGGGAACAGGGACGGTGAACACTGAAGCTTTCTTT. This codes for CASSWGTGTVNTEAFF.

This clonotype showed up just a few times. The conserved closing phenylalanine or tryptophan is absent in this CDR3, likely reflecting a read error. The chain carries TRBV10-3 and TRBJ2-7, with D perhaps given as TRBD1 or TRBD2 (5 bases each). This CDR3 has 14 amino acids. Between the trimmed V and J ends, which lost 6 bases and 3 bases, there was a span of 15 bases. CDR1 and CDR2 from the germline V gene are ENHRY and SYGVKD. The CDR3, as DNA: TGTGCCATCAGGGTGGGGGAGTTAGGCTACGAGCAGTACCTC. Translating gives CAIRVGELGYEQYL.

The genes are TRBV10-3 and TRBJ2-5; 8 bases match TRBD1. With V trimmed by 2 bases and J by 5 bases, 4 bases remained unmatched. CDR1 is ENHRY and CDR2 is SYGVKD in the germline V gene. This CDR3 spans 14 amino acids. The CDR3 sequence is CAISEKTGAETQYF. The DNA for the CDR3 is TGTGCCATCAGTGAGAAGACAGGGGCCGAGACCCAGTACTTC.

The sample holds many counts of this clonotype. V and J are TRBV28 and TRBJ1-5, with 9 nucleotides matching TRBD1. Germline CDR1 reads MDHEN; CDR2 reads SYDVKM. This CDR3 contains 17 residues. J was trimmed by 5 bases and V by 5 bases; bases with no gene match: 13. The CDR3 sequence is CASSHLLRTGADQPQHF. The CDR3 DNA follows: TGTGCCAGCAGTCATCTTCTTAGGACAGGGGCCGATCAGCCCCAGCATTTT. Together with reference TRBV28 and TRBJ1-5, the CDR3 gives the full variable domain: DVKVTQSSRYLVKRTGEKVFLECVQDMDHENMFWYRQDPGLGLRLIYFSYDVKMKEKGDIPEGYSVSREKKERFSLILESASTNQTSMYLCASSHLLRTGADQPQHFGDGTRLSIL.

This clonotype was found a few times. The chain recombines TRBV12-3 or TRBV12-4 with TRBJ2-1; TRBD2 matches 7 bases. The CDR3 sequence is 13 residues long. V trimming: 6 bases; J trimming: 7 bases; junction bases outside the gene matches: 6. CDR3 bases: TGTGCCAGCAGCCGCGGGAGTTTGAATGAGCAGTTCTTC. Translation: CASSRGSLNEQFF.

This clonotype was detected many times. In DNA form, the CDR3 reads TGTGCCAGCAGCCAAGAGGGGAGCACTGCAACTAATGAAAAACTGTTTTTT. It yields the protein CASSQEGSTATNEKLFF. This chain links TRBV3-1 with TRBJ1-4; D call uncertain. This CDR3 contains 17 residues. Trimming took off 0 bases at V and 0 bases at J, with 11 bases between the two ends. Germline CDR1 is LGHDT and CDR2 is YNNKEL (reference sequence).

This clonotype was found a few times. This sequence joins TRBV9 and TRBJ2-7, with 12 bases that match TRBD2. The germline CDR1 and CDR2 sequences are SGDLS and YYNGEE. The junction had 18 bases not matched to a gene; V was cut back by 4 bases and J by 4 bases. The length of the CDR3 is 19 residues. This CDR3 is CASSHRNRVLAGGMYEQYF. CDR3 sequence (DNA): TGTGCCAGCAGCCACCGGAACAGGGTACTAGCGGGAGGAATGTACGAGCAGTACTTC. Looking up the rest from reference TRBV9 and TRBJ2-7 gives the full variable domain: DSGVTQTPKHLITATGQRVTLRCSPRSGDLSVYWYQQSLDQGLQFLIQYYNGEERAKGNILERFSAQQFPDLHSELNLSSLELGDSALYFCASSHRNRVLAGGMYEQYFGPGTRLTVT.

Remarks on this clonotype: Germline is not matched at one junction end, which may reflect a read error. The V gene is TRBV6-1, the J gene TRBJ1-2, with 9 bases lining up with TRBD1. The CDR3 length is 12 residues. Germline loops: CDR1 MNHNS, CDR2 SASEGT. The CDR3 loop is CASSKPGTGLAF. In DNA, the CDR3 is TGTGCCAGCAGTAAACCCGGGACAGGGCTCGCCTTC.